The 27 T cell receptor beta chains below all came from one sample that was sequenced in a study of control samples from healthy donors and cancer patients. Assay: immunoSEQ multiplex PCR; the TCRdb copy retains only in-frame clones and omits some. This table holds 100,000 to 150,000 clones, 80% to 95% found once. The sample was blood. The receptors were gathered from a man younger than 35 in good health.

The chain couples TRBV11-2 to TRBJ2-5; D unclear. Trimming removed 2 bases from V and 5 bases from J, with 12 bases in between. The length of the CDR3 is 14 residues. The germline gives CDR1 SGHAT, CDR2 FQNNGV. The CDR3 loop reads CASSLMPVGETQYF. DNA for the CDR3: TGTGCCAGCAGCTTAATGCCGGTGGGGGAGACCCAGTACTTC.

This chain connects TRBV29-1 to TRBJ2-1; 9 positions agree with TRBD1. The ends lost 6 bases at V and 7 bases at J; junction bases unmatched: 7. The CDR3 is 13 residues long. Germline V gives CDR1 SQVTM, CDR2 ANQGSEA. The CDR3 bases are TGCAGCGTCGCCCGGGACAGGGAGAATGAGCAGTTCTTC. It is translated as CSVARDRENEQFF.

The chain recombines TRBV12-3 or TRBV12-4 with TRBJ1-3, with a tentative D call TRBD1 (5 bases). The V end was cut by 6 bases, the J end by 1 base, with 7 bases between. This CDR3 is 13 amino acids long. The CDR3 nucleotides are TGTGCCAGCAGACCAGGGTCTGGAAACACCATATATTTT. This encodes CASRPGSGNTIYF.

The chain couples TRBV7-3 to TRBJ2-2; 8 bases align to TRBD2. The germline V gene has CDR1 SGHTA and CDR2 FQGTGA. J gave up 1 base and V 2 bases, and 12 bases lay outside the gene matches. This CDR3 contains 19 residues. CDR3 DNA: TGTGCCAGCAGCTTATTCCCCCCCCAACTAGCGGTGAACACCGGGGAGCTGTTTTTT. It yields the protein CASSLFPPQLAVNTGELFF.

The CDR3: CASSLTSRFGADTQYF. CDR3 DNA sequence: TGTGCCAGCAGTCTAACTTCTAGATTCGGGGCAGATACGCAGTATTTT. The J gene is TRBJ2-3, the V gene TRBV7-2, with D maybe TRBD2 (5 bases). From germline, CDR1 is SGHTA and CDR2 FQGNSA. V dropped 6 bases and J dropped 4 bases, with 20 bases sitting between them. The length of the CDR3 is 16 residues. The full variable domain, completed using reference TRBV7-2 and TRBJ2-3, is GAGVSQSPSNKVTEKGKDVELRCDPISGHTALYWYRQSLGQGLEFLIYFQGNSAPDKSGLPSDRFSAERTGGSVSTLTIQRTQQEDSAVYLCASSLTSRFGADTQYFGPGTRLTVL.

V is TRBV5-1 and J is TRBJ2-2; TRBD2 is a possible D gene (5 bases). Trimming shortened V by 6 bases and J by 1 base, and 7 bases separated the two germline ends. The CDR3 length is 13 residues. Germline V lookup: CDR1 SGHRS, CDR2 YFSETQ. CDR3 loop: CASKLENTGELFF. CDR3 sequence (DNA): TGCGCCAGCAAACTAGAGAACACCGGGGAGCTGTTTTTT.

The chain combines TRBV6-6 with TRBJ2-3, with 12 bases fitting TRBD2. Germline CDR1 is MNHNY and CDR2 is SVGAGI (reference sequence). After removal of 6 bases from V and 5 bases from J, the junction contained 6 bases not matched to a gene. The CDR3 loop spans 15 amino acids. This CDR3 is CASRPTSGGIDTQYF. The CDR3 nucleotides read TGTGCCAGCAGACCCACTAGCGGGGGGATAGATACGCAGTATTTT.

V usage is TRBV30 and J usage is TRBJ1-6; the match to TRBD1 covers 9 bases. From germline, CDR1 is GTSNPN and CDR2 SVGIG (reference sequence). CDR3 length: 14 amino acids. With V trimmed by 5 bases and J by 12 bases, 11 bases remained unmatched. For the CDR3, the DNA is TGTGCCTGGTACTCCGGGACAGGGTATAAACCCCTCCACTTT. Its protein is CAWYSGTGYKPLHF.

The chain carries TRBV29-1 and TRBJ1-1; D ambiguous. The CDR3 is made up of 13 amino acids. Per the germline V gene, CDR1 is SQVTM and CDR2 is ANQGSEA. The ends were cut back, 3 bases at V and 0 bases at J, with 8 bases in the middle. The CDR3 DNA is TGCAGCGTTGAGAGTCAGATGAACACTGAAGCTTTCTTT. Its protein product is CSVESQMNTEAFF.

The rearrangement uses TRBV2 and TRBJ1-1, with D tentatively TRBD1 (5 bases). Trimming stripped 0 bases from V and 4 bases from J, with 12 bases between. This CDR3 comprises 15 residues. Germline V gene data show CDR1 as SNHLY and CDR2 as FYNNEI. CDR3 DNA sequence: TGTGCCAGCAGTGAAGCTGACCGGGGGATCACTGAAGCTTTCTTT. Translated: CASSEADRGITEAFF.

A single count supports this clone. The gene calls are TRBV19 and TRBJ2-5, with D perhaps given as TRBD1 or TRBD2 (6 bases each). The CDR3 is 15 amino acids. CDR1 and CDR2 (germline): LNHDA, SQIVND (reference sequence). V lost 1 base and J 4 bases, leaving 13 bases between the germline ends. DNA for the CDR3: TGTGCCAGTAGTATAGGTGGGGGGCTGAGAGAGACCCAGTACTTC. This gives the protein CASSIGGGLRETQYF.

This chain links TRBV9 with TRBJ2-2, with a weak D call TRBD1 (5 bases). V shed 0 bases and J shed 2 bases, with 11 bases lying between them. The CDR3 covers 16 residues. CDR1 SGDLS and CDR2 YYNGEE come from the germline V gene. The CDR3 nucleotides read TGTGCCAGCAGCGTAGGGCCAGGGATTAACACCGGGGAGCTGTTTTTT. Residues: CASSVGPGINTGELFF.

The V call is TRBV5-6, the J call TRBJ2-3, with D perhaps TRBD1 (5 bases). CDR3 length: 15 amino acids. Trimming removed 4 bases at V and 2 bases at J, with 14 bases between. Germline V gene sequence: CDR1 SGHDT, CDR2 YYEEEE. The CDR3 sequence: CASSLSPGATDTQYF. The CDR3 bases are TGTGCCAGCAGCCTCAGCCCTGGGGCCACAGATACGCAGTATTTT.

The chain recombines TRBV7-8 with TRBJ2-7, with 7 bases identical to TRBD2. Germline CDR1 SGHVS, CDR2 FQNEAQ. The junction had 1 base not matched to a gene; V was cut back by 0 bases and J by 2 bases. The CDR3 has 14 amino acids. CDR3 in DNA: TGTGCCAGCAGCTTAGCGACTAGCCCCTACGAGCAGTACTTC. This translates into CASSLATSPYEQYF.

The chain joins TRBV7-9 to TRBJ2-1; TRBD2 matches 10 bases. Germline CDR1 and CDR2: SEHNR and FQNEAQ (reference sequence). V trimming: 0 bases; J trimming: 7 bases; junction bases outside the gene matches: 6. The CDR3 consists of 16 residues. CDR3 in amino acids: CASSLAVSSGGNEQFF. CDR3 sequence (DNA): TGTGCCAGCAGCTTAGCGGTTAGTAGCGGGGGGAATGAGCAGTTCTTC.

J is TRBJ2-2 and V is TRBV3-1 (or the pseudogene TRBV3-2); D is tentatively TRBD1 or TRBD2 (6 bases each). Germline assignment: CDR1 LGHDT and CDR2 YNNKEL (reference sequence). The CDR3 consists of 15 residues. Trimming took off 1 base at V and 5 bases at J, with 11 bases between the two ends. In DNA form, the CDR3 reads TGTGCCAGCAGCCAAGGGGGGGCCGGAACCGGGGAGCTGTTTTTT. Translating gives CASSQGGAGTGELFF.

V usage is TRBV5-4 and J usage is TRBJ2-3, with 10 bases fitting TRBD2. The CDR3 is made up of 17 amino acids. Germline CDR1 SGHNT, CDR2 YYREEE (reference sequence). Trimming at V came to 5 bases and at J to 0 bases, leaving 9 bases not matched to a gene. Written as DNA, the CDR3 is TGTGCCAGCAGGCGGGCGTCTAGCGGGAGAAGCACAGATACGCAGTATTTT. As protein: CASRRASSGRSTDTQYF.

The V call is TRBV19, the J call TRBJ2-3, with D possibly matching TRBD2 (7 bases). The CDR3 has 15 residues. Deletions cut 5 bases from V and 6 bases from J, with 18 bases between. The germline V gene encodes CDR1 LNHDA and CDR2 SQIVND (reference sequence). CDR3 DNA: TGTGCCAGTAGTCCTCTTGGGGGGGGCCTCGATACGCAGTATTTT. Translation: CASSPLGGGLDTQYF.

The chain joins TRBV2 to TRBJ2-3; the D is unclear. CDR3 length: 12 amino acids. The germline CDR1 and CDR2 sequences are SNHLY and FYNNEI. Trimming left V 3 bases short and J 4 bases short, with 5 bases between. CDR3 coding DNA: TGTGCCAGCAGTGATAGGGCAGATACGCAGTATTTT. This encodes CASSDRADTQYF. The full variable domain, completed using reference TRBV2 and TRBJ2-3, is EPEVTQTPSHQVTQMGQEVILRCVPISNHLYFYWYRQILGQKVEFLVSFYNNEISEKSEIFDDQFSVERPDGSNFTLKIRSTKLEDSAMYFCASSDRADTQYFGPGTRLTVL.

The chain combines TRBV12-3 or TRBV12-4 with TRBJ1-1; D remains unclear. Trimming took 3 bases from V and 3 from J, leaving 8 bases between them. The CDR3 runs 13 residues. The CDR3 sequence: CASSFGGYTEAFF. The CDR3 bases are TGTGCCAGCAGTTTTGGAGGGTACACTGAAGCTTTCTTT.

The chain joins TRBV7-9 to TRBJ2-7; D gene ambiguous. V was pared by 0 bases and J by 0 bases, with 15 bases between. This CDR3 contains 17 residues. Germline lookup yields CDR1 SEHNR and CDR2 FQNEAQ (reference sequence). CDR3 in amino acids: CASSLAYDGRSSYEQYF. For the CDR3, the DNA is TGTGCCAGCAGCTTAGCGTACGATGGCAGAAGCTCCTACGAGCAGTACTTC.

The chain is built from TRBV18 and TRBJ1-3, with no clear D. The V gene's germline CDR1 is KGHSH and CDR2 LQKENI. The CDR3 spans 16 residues. Deletions cut 3 bases from V and 4 bases from J, with 16 bases between. The CDR3 sequence: CASSPPQSSTGNTIYF. The CDR3 region has the DNA TGTGCCAGCTCACCTCCACAGAGCTCTACGGGAAACACCATATATTTT.

V and J are TRBV15 and TRBJ1-4, with unresolved D. Deletions cut 5 bases from V and 2 bases from J, with 6 bases between. The CDR3 consists of 13 residues. CDR1 is LNHNV, CDR2 YYDKDF, per germline (reference sequence). This CDR3 reads CATSDFTNEKLFF. Here the CDR3 DNA reads TGTGCCACCAGCGATTTCACTAATGAAAAACTGTTTTTT.

CDR3 sequence reads: CASSLGNLNQPQHF. In nucleotides, the CDR3 is TGTGCCAGCAGCTTAGGGAACCTGAATCAGCCCCAGCATTTT. The V call is TRBV7-9, the J call TRBJ1-5; D unclear. Trimming took 1 base from V and 4 from J, leaving 8 bases between them. Germline V lookup: CDR1 SEHNR, CDR2 FQNEAQ (reference sequence). The CDR3 is 14 amino acids.

The chain recombines TRBV30 with TRBJ1-1, with D unresolved. Per germline, CDR1 GTSNPN and CDR2 SVGIG (reference sequence). Trimming cost V 4 bases and J 3 bases, with 6 bases left between them. There are 11 residues in the CDR3. The CDR3 region has the DNA TGTGCCTGGATGATCTACACTGAAGCTTTCTTT. Residues: CAWMIYTEAFF.

The gene calls are TRBV7-9 and TRBJ2-7, with D tentatively TRBD2 (5 bases). Germline loops: CDR1 SEHNR, CDR2 FQNEAQ (reference sequence). Trimming pared 3 bases from V and 3 bases from J, leaving 9 bases between. The CDR3 runs 13 residues. The CDR3 loop is CASSFREGYEQYF. As DNA, the CDR3 is TGTGCCAGCAGCTTCCGGGAAGGCTACGAGCAGTACTTC.

The rearrangement links TRBV7-9 to TRBJ1-5, with 7 bases fitting TRBD1. Germline-derived CDR1 and CDR2 are SEHNR and FQNEAQ (reference sequence). The CDR3 length is 18 residues. V dropped 5 bases and J dropped 7; count of bases not matched to a gene: 20. Here the CDR3 reads CASSPRGQEQGRGQPQHF. The CDR3 bases are TGTGCCAGCAGCCCCAGAGGTCAAGAACAGGGGAGAGGACAGCCCCAGCATTTT.